This TCR beta chain emerged from a study of T cell repertoires in cytomegalovirus infection. As for the study in general: CMV epitopes, recently identified HLA-C-restricted and well-studied HLA-B-restricted, were used. Public TCR beta signatures provided an indication of both CMV infection and a matching HLA type.

Study-wide results and limits: Of the TCR beta families, the public ones yielded a cumulative frequency that identified carriers of CMV plus the relevant HLA. HLA-C-restricted, CMV-specific TCR beta clonotypes were dominant ex vivo.

Trimming cost V 7 bases and J 5 bases, with 5 bases left between them. There are 10 residues in the CDR3. From germline, CDR1 is MNHEY and CDR2 SMNVEV (reference sequence). In its sample, this clonotype was seen a few times. Its antigen is undetermined. TCRdb independently ran MiXCR on the reads; one entry per CDR3 protein. Here the sample spans about 220,000 distinct CDR3 sequences, 35% to 45% being singletons. This rearrangement joins TRBV27 to TRBJ1-1, with a weak D call TRBD1 (5 bases). This clonotype was obtained from a human donor in good health (CMV status not recorded). Some clones in this sample may be carry-over from other donors' samples. This specimen was CD8+ T cells from cultured PBMCs, taken from culture after CMV antigen stimulation. The chain's CDR3 is CASKGTEAFF. CDR3 bases: TGTGCCAGCAAGGGGACTGAAGCTTTCTTT.